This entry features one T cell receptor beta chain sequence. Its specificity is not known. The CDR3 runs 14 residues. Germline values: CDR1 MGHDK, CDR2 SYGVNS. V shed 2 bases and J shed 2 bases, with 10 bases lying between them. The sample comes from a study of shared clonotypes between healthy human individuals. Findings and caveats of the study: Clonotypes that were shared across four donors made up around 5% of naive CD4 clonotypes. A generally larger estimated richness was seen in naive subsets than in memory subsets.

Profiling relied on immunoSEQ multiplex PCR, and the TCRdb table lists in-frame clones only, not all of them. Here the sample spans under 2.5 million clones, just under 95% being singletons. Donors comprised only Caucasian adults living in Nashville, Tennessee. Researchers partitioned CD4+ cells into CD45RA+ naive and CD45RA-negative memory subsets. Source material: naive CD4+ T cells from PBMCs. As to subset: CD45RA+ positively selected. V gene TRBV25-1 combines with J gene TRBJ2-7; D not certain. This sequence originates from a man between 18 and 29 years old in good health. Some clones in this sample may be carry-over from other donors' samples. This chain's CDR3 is CASSEQVAAYEQYF. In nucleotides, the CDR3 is TGTGCCAGCAGTGAACAGGTTGCCGCCTACGAGCAGTACTTC.